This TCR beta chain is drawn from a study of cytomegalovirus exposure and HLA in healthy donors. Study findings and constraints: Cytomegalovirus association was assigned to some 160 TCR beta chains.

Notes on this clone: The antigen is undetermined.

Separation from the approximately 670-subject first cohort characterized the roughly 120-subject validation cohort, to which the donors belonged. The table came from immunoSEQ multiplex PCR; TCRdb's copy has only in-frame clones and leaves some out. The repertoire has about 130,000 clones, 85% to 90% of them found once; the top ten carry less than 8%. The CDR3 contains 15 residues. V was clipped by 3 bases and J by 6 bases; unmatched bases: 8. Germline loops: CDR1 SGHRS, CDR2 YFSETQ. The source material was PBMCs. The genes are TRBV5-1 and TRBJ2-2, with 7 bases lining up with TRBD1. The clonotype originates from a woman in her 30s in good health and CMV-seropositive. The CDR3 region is CASSSAPDRAGELFF. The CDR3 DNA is TGCGCCAGCAGCTCCGCCCCCGACAGGGCCGGGGAGCTGTTTTTT.